The clone carrying this T cell receptor (beta chain) was found many times. The antigen remains unidentified. Trimming removed 5 bases from V and 6 bases from J, with 20 bases in between. The CDR3 loop spans 15 amino acids. The germline V gene encodes CDR1 SGHTA and CDR2 FQGNSA. To make TCR beta libraries, researchers used iRepertoire HTBI primers and Arm-PCR of CDR3 regions. One entry per CDR3 protein, called by TCRdb with MiXCR from the multiplex PCR reads. The sample consists of fewer than 450,000 distinct CDR3 sequences, around 16% of them appearing once. This entry comes from a study of regulatory T cells in long-lasting Graves disease. Study results and limitations: Favoring TRBV28, TRBJ1-2 and TRBJ2-5 was a feature seen in persistent disease.

Time point defined: newly diagnosed GD, antithyroid drugs for less than 3 months. PBMC RNA was the source of the TCR library. The patients were enrolled through endocrinology in Xi'an, China. These same records also appear under a second study, on T cells in Graves' hyperthyroidism and ophthalmopathy. That paper notes: In making diagnoses, clinical symptoms, serum thyroxine and TRAb, thyroid ultrasound and orbital computed tomography were all used. Most clonotypes that expanded in the thyroid above 0.001 also showed up in blood.

The source is a middle-aged woman with Graves disease. Sequences were derived from peripheral blood mononuclear cells (PBMCs), sampled at new diagnosis, from a patient treated with antithyroid drugs. This chain joins TRBV7-2 and TRBJ2-7, with D perhaps assigned TRBD1 or TRBD2 (6 bases each). The CDR3 nucleotides read TGTGCCAGCAGCCTTCAAGCGTCCGGGGGCTTCGAGCAGTACTTC. Translation: CASSLQASGGFEQYF.